What follows are 9 T cell receptor beta chains derived from one specimen sequenced in a study of shared clonotypes between healthy human individuals. Naivety among CD8 cells was defined by CD45RO negativity and positive CCR7 selection, thereby excluding terminally differentiated effector memory CD45RA+ cells. Clones were sequenced by immunoSEQ multiplex PCR, and TCRdb holds only the in-frame ones, with some missing. This sample yields about 2.1 million clones, of which around 93% are seen a single time; 1.5% to 2% belongs to the top ten. The sample was naive CD8+ T cells from PBMCs. These receptors all stem from a man aged 18 to 30 in good health. Some clones in this sample may be carry-over from other donors' samples.

The gene calls are TRBV11-1 and TRBJ2-6; D may be TRBD1 or TRBD2 (5 bases each). There are 16 residues in the CDR3. CDR1 is SGHAT, CDR2 FQDESV, per germline (reference sequence). V was trimmed by 5 bases and J by 0 bases, leaving 11 bases between them. The CDR3 reads CASSTPGTSGANVLTF. CDR3 coding DNA: TGTGCCAGCAGCACGCCGGGGACCTCTGGGGCCAACGTCCTGACTTTC. The whole variable domain, remainder taken from reference TRBV11-1 and TRBJ2-6, is EAEVAQSPRYKITEKSQAVAFWCDPISGHATLYWYRQILGQGPELLVQFQDESVVDDSQLPKDRFSAERLKGVDSTLKIQPAELGDSAMYLCASSTPGTSGANVLTFGAGSRLTVL.

The DNA of the CDR3 is TGTGCCAGCAGTTCTAGCGGGACAGGGGTCGCCCTCTACTACGAGCAGTACTTC. It codes for CASSSSGTGVALYYEQYF. The V and J genes are TRBV28 and TRBJ2-7, with D perhaps TRBD1 (10 bases). The V gene lost 4 bases and the J gene lost 3 bases, with 25 bases spanning the gap. The CDR3 length is 18 residues. Germline V gene data show CDR1 as MDHEN and CDR2 as SYDVKM.

Of note for this clone: Other DNA sequences in the same sample also yield this CDR3. The chain is built from TRBV10-1 and TRBJ2-2; D assignment may be TRBD1 or TRBD2 (5 bases each). The CDR3 consists of 14 residues. Looked up from germline, CDR1 is WNHNN and CDR2 is SYGVQD (reference sequence). Trimming left V 6 bases short and J 0 bases short, with 8 bases between. The CDR3 is CASSGTANTGELFF. CDR3 DNA sequence: TGCGCCAGCAGCGGGACGGCGAACACCGGGGAGCTGTTTTTT.

The rearrangement uses TRBV7-9 and TRBJ1-2, with D possibly TRBD1 on 5 matching bases. This CDR3 region has 14 residues. From germline, CDR1 is SEHNR and CDR2 FQNEAQ (reference sequence). Trimming took off 6 bases at V and 3 bases at J, with 14 bases between the two ends. The CDR3 here is CASRISGSDYGYTF. The CDR3 coding sequence is TGTGCCAGCAGGATATCAGGGAGCGACTATGGCTACACCTTC.

J is TRBJ1-2 and V is TRBV6-6, with D possibly matching TRBD1 (5 bases). Germline V CDR1 and CDR2: MNHNY, SVGAGI (reference sequence). Trimming took off 5 bases at V and 1 base at J, with 11 bases between the two ends. There are 14 residues in the CDR3. The CDR3 DNA reads TGTGCCAGCAGTACGGCAGGGTTTAACTATGGCTACACCTTC. It specifies CASSTAGFNYGYTF.

The chain couples TRBV7-2 to TRBJ2-7, with 9 bases lining up with TRBD1. This CDR3 is built from 15 residues. V lost 1 base to trimming and J lost 5 bases; unmatched junction nucleotides: 6. CDR1 is SGHTA, CDR2 FQGNSA, per germline. The CDR3 loop reads CASSLGGQGYDEQYF. The CDR3 DNA sequence: TGTGCCAGCAGCTTAGGGGGACAGGGCTACGACGAGCAGTACTTC.

This clone was seen only once. The chain carries TRBV7-9 and TRBJ2-1, with D uncertain. Germline CDR1 SEHNR, CDR2 FQNEAQ (reference sequence). V was clipped by 2 bases and J by 2 bases, with 10 bases between them. This CDR3 region has 15 residues. CDR3 loop: CASSLSAAPYNEQFF. The CDR3 nucleotides are TGTGCCAGCAGCTTATCCGCGGCTCCCTACAATGAGCAGTTCTTC.

In the case of this clone: Additional DNA sequences in this sample encode the identical CDR3. This chain connects TRBV7-2 to TRBJ2-1; no reliable D call. CDR3 size: 14 residues. V lost 1 base and J lost 3, with 7 bases in between. Germline V CDR1 and CDR2: SGHTA, FQGNSA. CDR3 nucleotides: TGTGCCAGCAGCTTAGTAGGCAGCTACAATGAGCAGTTCTTC. Its translation: CASSLVGSYNEQFF.

The CDR3: CASSQEQVYNTEAFF. As DNA, the CDR3 is TGTGCCAGCAGCCAAGAGCAGGTCTACAACACTGAAGCTTTCTTT. The chain combines TRBV4-2 with TRBJ1-1; no reliable D call. V dropped 0 bases and J dropped 2 bases, with 10 bases sitting between them. CDR3 length: 15 amino acids. From germline, CDR1 is LGHNA and CDR2 YNFKEQ.